This paragraph reports one T cell receptor (beta chain). This sample is drawn from a study of blood T cell repertoires in COVID-19. Looking at the study overall: Samples representing acute and convalescent COVID-19 were sourced from the United States, Italy and Spain. In each case, the material was cDNA or gDNA derived from T cells, B-cell-depleted T cells, or PBMCs.

Original handling: Amplifying reference gene primers gave estimates of nucleated cell counts. This table comes from immunoSEQ multiplex PCR, and its TCRdb copy is limited to in-frame clones, with some not included. V, J and clone size reflect that table, while D and trimming were determined from the DNA. The sample lists a few hundred thousand clones; approximately 83% were seen once. Sequenced: peripheral blood. The TCR comes from a woman aged 60 to 75 with acute or convalescent COVID-19.

The CDR3 is CASSLQGVGNTEAFF. The CDR3 nucleotides read TGTGCCAGCAGCTTGCAGGGGGTCGGGAACACTGAAGCTTTCTTT. The genes are TRBV5-6 and TRBJ1-1; 7 nucleotides match TRBD1. Germline trimming cut 1 base from V and 1 base from J; bases unmatched to any gene: 4. The CDR3 totals 15 residues. From germline, CDR1 is SGHDT and CDR2 YYEEEE.